This entry concerns a single TCR beta chain. Some clones are missing from TCRdb's copy, which holds only in-frame ones; the method was immunoSEQ multiplex PCR. The repertoire includes about 86,000 clones, more than 60% of them detected once, and over 9% sits in the top ten. This entry comes from a study of blood T cell repertoires in COVID-19. The V end was cut by 7 bases, the J end by 4 bases, with 13 bases between. CDR3 length: 13 residues. Germline values: CDR1 MNHEY, CDR2 SVGAGI. This chain links TRBV6-5 with TRBJ1-2, with D possibly matching TRBD1 (6 bases). This TCR came from a man aged 65 to 85 with acute or convalescent COVID-19. Sample: peripheral blood. The CDR3 nucleotides read TGTGCCAGCAACCAGGGGTTCGGCTATGGCTACACCTTC. Translation gives CASNQGFGYGYTF.